These 18 T cell receptor beta chains were sequenced from one sample in a study of OX40 agonist ivuxolimab in advanced cancers. Clones were read by immunoSEQ multiplex PCR, and TCRdb kept only the in-frame ones, dropping some. The data contain over 60,000 clones, 75% to 90% of them seen just once; the ten biggest clones take up about 0.94%. The sample was CD4+ or CD8+ T cells sorted from blood, taken in a trial of the OX40 agonist ivuxolimab. These receptor sequences come from an adult with an advanced solid tumor such as melanoma, head and neck, liver or kidney cancer.

The chain carries TRBV11-2 and TRBJ1-1; D might be TRBD1 (5 bases). Germline V gene data show CDR1 as SGHAT and CDR2 as FQNNGV. This CDR3 spans 17 amino acids. V gave up 3 bases and J gave up 3 bases, with 20 bases separating them. The CDR3 DNA reads TGTGCCAGCAGCTTTGGCCTCCTTGGGGGTCTGGACACTGAAGCTTTCTTT. It translates to CASSFGLLGGLDTEAFF. Full variable domain (outside the CDR3, taken from reference TRBV11-2 and TRBJ1-1): EAGVAQSPRYKIIEKRQSVAFWCNPISGHATLYWYQQILGQGPKLLIQFQNNGVVDDSQLPKDRFSAERLKGVDSTLKIQPAKLEDSAVYLCASSFGLLGGLDTEAFFGQGTRLTVV.

CDR3 sequence reads: CASSMSSGGGTYGYTF. In DNA, the CDR3 is TGTGCCAGTAGTATGTCGTCAGGGGGGGGCACCTATGGCTACACCTTC. This chain joins TRBV19 and TRBJ1-2; TRBD1 agrees at 7 bases. Per the germline V gene, CDR1 is LNHDA and CDR2 is SQIVND (reference sequence). J lost 4 bases, V lost 3 bases, and 11 bases had no gene match. This CDR3 spans 16 amino acids.

The rearrangement joins TRBV19 to TRBJ1-3; 9 nucleotides agree with TRBD1. The CDR3 has 16 residues. Germline V gene sequence: CDR1 LNHDA, CDR2 SQIVND (reference sequence). After removal of 5 bases from V and 2 bases from J, the junction contained 7 bases not matched to a gene. The CDR3 protein is CASSEPGQGAGNTIYF. The CDR3 nucleotides read TGTGCCAGTAGTGAGCCGGGACAGGGTGCTGGAAACACCATATATTTT.

The CDR3 DNA follows: TGTGCCAGCAGCTTAGATGGAGGTATTCGCGAGCAGTACTTC. Protein sequence: CASSLDGGIREQYF. This chain joins TRBV11-3 and TRBJ2-7; a weak D match, TRBD2 (5 bases). The CDR3 runs 14 residues. V lost 0 bases and J 6 bases, leaving 12 bases between the germline ends. Germline lookup yields CDR1 SGHNT and CDR2 YENEEA.

V gene TRBV10-3 combines with J gene TRBJ1-5; D perhaps matches TRBD1 (5 bases). The CDR3 is 14 residues long. In germline, CDR1 is ENHRY, CDR2 SYGVKD. The V end lost 1 base, the J end lost 7 bases, and 11 bases lay between the germline ends. The CDR3 DNA is TGTGCCATCAGTGAGTGGCAGGGTTCGCAGCCCCAGCATTTT. Translated, it gives CAISEWQGSQPQHF.

The chain carries TRBV9 and TRBJ1-4; a weak D match, TRBD1 (6 bases). Germline lookup yields CDR1 SGDLS and CDR2 YYNGEE. Trimming took 4 bases from V and 6 from J, leaving 19 bases between them. This CDR3 is built from 16 residues. Here the CDR3 DNA reads TGTGCCAGCAGCCCGTTGGGGGGGGCGCGGGATGAAAAACTGTTTTTT. It specifies CASSPLGGARDEKLFF.

This chain connects TRBV7-2 to TRBJ2-1; no clear D gene. CDR1 and CDR2 from the germline V gene are SGHTA and FQGNSA. Between the trimmed V and J ends, which lost 5 bases and 0 bases, there was a span of 14 bases. This CDR3 region has 16 residues. CDR3 coding DNA: TGTGCCAGCAGCCTAGGCAGGAGCTCCTCCTACAATGAGCAGTTCTTC. This encodes CASSLGRSSSYNEQFF.

The rearrangement joins TRBV9 to TRBJ1-2; D gene ambiguous. The germline V gene encodes CDR1 SGDLS and CDR2 YYNGEE. Trimming stripped 1 base from V and 6 bases from J, with 13 bases between. The CDR3 covers 14 residues. The CDR3 protein is CASSVHPDNDGYTF. The CDR3 DNA is TGTGCCAGCAGCGTACATCCTGACAACGATGGCTACACCTTC.

The chain combines TRBV7-2 with TRBJ2-3; 7 bases align to TRBD2. The CDR3 consists of 14 residues. The V gene's germline CDR1 is SGHTA and CDR2 FQGNSA. V shed 6 bases, J shed 1 base, and the junction held 4 bases outside the gene matches. CDR3 amino acids: CASRFREGTDTQYF. Here the CDR3 DNA reads TGTGCCAGCAGGTTCCGGGAGGGCACAGATACGCAGTATTTT.

The V and J genes are TRBV20-1 and TRBJ2-7; D unresolved. The V gene's germline CDR1 is DFQATT and CDR2 SNEGSKA (reference sequence). V was cut by 3 bases and J by 3 bases, with 6 bases left in between. The CDR3 runs to 11 residues. The CDR3, as DNA: TGCAGTGCTAGGATCGGCTACGAGCAGTACTTC. It encodes CSARIGYEQYF.

The rearrangement links TRBV7-3 to TRBJ2-5; 9 bases are a match to TRBD2. The CDR3 loop spans 15 amino acids. Germline loops: CDR1 SGHTA, CDR2 FQGTGA. After removal of 2 bases from V and 2 bases from J, the junction contained 3 bases not matched to a gene. The DNA for the CDR3 is TGTGCCAGCAGCTTATTAGCGGGAGAACAAGAGACCCAGTACTTC. Amino acid sequence: CASSLLAGEQETQYF.

This chain connects TRBV27 to TRBJ2-2; a possible D gene is TRBD1 (5 bases). This CDR3 has 15 residues. Trimming removed 3 bases from V and 3 bases from J, with 11 bases in between. Germline values: CDR1 MNHEY, CDR2 SMNVEV (reference sequence). The CDR3 DNA is TGTGCCAGCAGTTTCGGCAGGGTAGACACCGGGGAGCTGTTTTTT. It encodes CASSFGRVDTGELFF.

The rearrangement uses TRBV30 and TRBJ2-5; tentative D call: TRBD2 (5 bases). This CDR3 spans 13 amino acids. Germline values: CDR1 GTSNPN, CDR2 SVGIG (reference sequence). Trimming left V 0 bases short and J 4 bases short, with 9 bases between. This CDR3 reads CAWSVIARETQYF. CDR3 coding DNA: TGTGCCTGGAGTGTCATAGCGCGAGAGACCCAGTACTTC.

The chain employs TRBV5-4 and TRBJ2-5, with D possibly called TRBD1 or TRBD2 (5 bases each). The CDR3 is 14 residues long. With 1 base removed from V and 2 bases from J, the gap between germline ends came to 9 bases. Germline-derived CDR1 and CDR2 are SGHNT and YYREEE (reference sequence). CDR3 DNA sequence: TGTGCCAGCAGCTTGCCGGGACGGCAAGAGACCCAGTACTTC. Protein product: CASSLPGRQETQYF.

The chain is built from TRBV7-3 and TRBJ2-3; D is undetermined. The CDR3 has 14 residues. The germline V and J ends were trimmed by 4 bases and 2 bases, with 10 bases remaining between them. From germline, CDR1 is SGHTA and CDR2 FQGTGA. The CDR3 region is CASSSPSTTDTQYF. CDR3 nucleotide sequence: TGTGCCAGCAGCTCCCCTTCTACCACAGATACGCAGTATTTT.

This sequence joins TRBV7-3 and TRBJ1-5, with 7 bases fitting TRBD1. From germline, CDR1 is SGHTA and CDR2 FQGTGA. The CDR3 has 17 amino acids. The ends lost 5 bases at V and 2 bases at J; junction bases unmatched: 12. CDR3 sequence reads: CASSTIVRGNGNQPQHF. The CDR3 coding sequence is TGTGCCAGCAGCACCATAGTCAGGGGGAATGGCAATCAGCCCCAGCATTTT.

The chain employs TRBV28 and TRBJ2-5; tentative D call: TRBD2 (5 bases). The V end was cut by 5 bases, the J end by 4 bases, with 8 bases between. This CDR3 contains 12 residues. The V gene's germline CDR1 is MDHEN and CDR2 SYDVKM. CDR3 loop: CASSARGETQYF. The DNA for the CDR3 is TGTGCCAGCAGTGCTCGGGGAGAGACCCAGTACTTC.

The rearrangement links TRBV7-2 to TRBJ2-1, with D uncertain. The germline V gene has CDR1 SGHTA and CDR2 FQGNSA. This CDR3 contains 12 residues. V was cut by 1 base and J by 6 bases, with 4 bases left in between. The CDR3: CASSLDSNEQFF. CDR3 in DNA: TGTGCCAGCAGCTTAGATAGCAATGAGCAGTTCTTC.